Listed here are 7 T cell receptor beta chains from one sample, sequenced in a study of Graves' ophthalmopathy and Graves' hyperthyroidism. Amplification targeted the TCR beta CDR3 regions, with RNA transcripts as the source material. Amplification began with first-round RT-PCR using HTBI primers, then second-round multiplex PCR was performed. TCRdb reprocessed the multiplex PCR reads with MiXCR, giving one entry per CDR3 protein. The sample carries around 470,000 distinct CDR3 sequences, roughly an eighth recorded once. Sequencing was carried out using blood. Receptors were obtained from a woman between 25 and 40 years old with Graves' ophthalmopathy.

This chain joins TRBV27 and TRBJ1-1; D might be TRBD1 (6 bases). The CDR3 loop spans 16 amino acids. Looked up from germline, CDR1 is MNHEY and CDR2 is SMNVEV (reference sequence). Trimming took off 0 bases at V and 0 bases at J, with 11 bases between the two ends. As DNA, the CDR3 is TGTGCCAGCAGTTTATCTACAGGGAGGATGAACACTGAAGCTTTCTTT. Protein: CASSLSTGRMNTEAFF.

This clonotype was seen at least ten times. The chain uses TRBV7-8 and TRBJ2-5, with 7 nucleotides matching TRBD1. Germline lookup yields CDR1 SGHVS and CDR2 FQNEAQ. CDR3 length: 14 residues. V shed 5 bases, J shed 3 bases, and the junction held 6 bases outside the gene matches. The CDR3 bases are TGTGCCAGCAGCCTCCGGGACAGAAAAGAGACCCAGTACTTC. Protein sequence: CASSLRDRKETQYF.

As to this clonotype: Compared with germline, one end of the junction differs, possibly owing to a read error. The chain carries TRBV6-5 and TRBJ1-5, with D perhaps TRBD1 (6 bases). The length of the CDR3 is 13 residues. The V gene's germline CDR1 is MNHEY and CDR2 SVGAGI. The CDR3 DNA reads TGTGCCAGCAGTTTAACGGACAGTCAGCCTCAGCATTTT. Protein product: CASSLTDSQPQHF.

This clonotype came up many times. The chain couples TRBV29-1 to TRBJ2-7; D gene uncertain. Germline-derived CDR1 and CDR2 are SQVTM and ANQGSEA. This CDR3 comprises 13 residues. The V end lost 0 bases, the J end lost 3 bases, and 9 bases lay between the germline ends. CDR3 DNA: TGCAGCGTTGAAGACAACCTTAACTACGAGCAGTACTTC. Protein product: CSVEDNLNYEQYF.

This clonotype has just a few counts. The chain employs TRBV7-9 and TRBJ1-6; perhaps TRBD1 as D (5 bases). CDR3 length: 15 amino acids. The V gene lost 6 bases and the J gene lost 8 bases, with 17 bases spanning the gap. CDR1 is SEHNR and CDR2 is FQNEAQ in the germline V gene (reference sequence). Here the CDR3 reads CASSPGTGPYSPLHF. DNA of the CDR3: TGTGCCAGCAGTCCAGGGACCGGCCCTTATTCACCCCTCCACTTT.

This clonotype was picked up many times. The rearrangement joins TRBV6-1 to TRBJ1-1; D not certain. There are 14 residues in the CDR3. V shed 3 bases and J shed 0 bases, with 8 bases lying between them. Germline CDR1 is MNHNS and CDR2 is SASEGT. This chain's CDR3 is CASSEGNLNTEAFF. The CDR3 nucleotides read TGTGCCAGCAGTGAGGGGAATTTGAACACTGAAGCTTTCTTT.

The chain uses TRBV27 and TRBJ2-7; D might be TRBD2 (5 bases). V was cut by 6 bases and J by 4 bases, with 16 bases left in between. CDR1 and CDR2 (germline): MNHEY, SMNVEV (reference sequence). CDR3 size: 14 residues. The CDR3 DNA reads as TGTGCCAGCAGCCCGCGGGCAGATCCTTACGAGCAGTACTTC. It encodes CASSPRADPYEQYF.